This T cell receptor (beta chain) was observed in a study of identifying expanded T cells in peripheral blood. Study findings and constraints: Technical replicates showed roughly 1.2 changed clones; two weeks about 16.4; four weeks 19.

Healthy donors had no documented immune events, such as infections, while sampled. With V trimmed by 8 bases and J by 6 bases, 9 bases remained unmatched. CDR3 length: 15 residues. CDR1 and CDR2 (germline): MGHDK, SYGVNS. As regards this clone: Antigen unknown. This same CDR3 is encoded by further DNA sequences in the sample.

The method was immunoSEQ multiplex PCR; TCRdb's version includes in-frame clones alone and lacks a portion of them. Of about 100,000 clones detected, 75% to 90% appear once; the ten largest clones hold about 16%. The chain links TRBV25-1 to TRBJ2-3; 12 bases agree with TRBD1. The source is a person aged 18 to 75 in good health. Sequences were obtained from blood. This chain's CDR3 is CASRPGTGGADTQYF. DNA of the CDR3: TGTGCCAGCCGTCCCGGGACAGGGGGCGCGGATACGCAGTATTTT.